Listed here are 7 T cell receptor beta chains from one sample, sequenced in a study of blood T cell repertoires in COVID-19. Sequencing was performed with immunoSEQ multiplex PCR; in TCRdb, only in-frame clones are kept and a portion is missing. The sample contains fewer than 200,000 clones, 81% of which appear only once. The sample comprised peripheral blood. The source is an elderly woman with COVID-19, enrolled during active disease.

CDR3 residues: CASSYSYGSNEQYF. The CDR3 DNA is TGTGCCAGCAGTTACTCTTATGGGAGTAACGAGCAGTACTTC. The gene calls are TRBV6-5 and TRBJ2-7; a weak D match, TRBD2 (5 bases). The CDR3 consists of 14 residues. Between the trimmed V and J ends, which lost 0 bases and 5 bases, there was a span of 11 bases. Germline lookup yields CDR1 MNHEY and CDR2 SVGAGI.

V and J are TRBV5-1 and TRBJ2-1; TRBD2 is a possible D gene (6 bases). The V and J ends lost 4 bases and 2 bases respectively, with 10 bases between them. CDR1 and CDR2 from the germline V gene are SGHRS and YFSETQ. The CDR3 has 14 amino acids. The CDR3 reads CASSMGLAYNEQFF. DNA of the CDR3: TGCGCCAGCAGCATGGGACTGGCCTACAATGAGCAGTTCTTC.

The chain uses TRBV27 and TRBJ2-1; D perhaps matches TRBD1 (5 bases). Germline CDR1 reads MNHEY; CDR2 reads SMNVEV (reference sequence). This CDR3 region has 15 residues. The V end lost 2 bases, the J end lost 3 bases, and 11 bases lay between the germline ends. The DNA of the CDR3 is TGTGCCAGCAGTTTAGTCCCCGACAGCTACAATGAGCAGTTCTTC. This gives the protein CASSLVPDSYNEQFF.

This chain uses TRBV25-1 with TRBJ1-2; weak D call: TRBD1 (6 bases). This CDR3 has 16 residues. CDR1 and CDR2 from the germline V gene are MGHDK and SYGVNS. The V gene lost 1 base and the J gene lost 2 bases, with 14 bases spanning the gap. The CDR3 DNA reads TGTGCCAGCAGTGAATCCGAATTCCAGGGGAACTATGGCTACACCTTC. Protein sequence: CASSESEFQGNYGYTF.

This clone was counted between two and nine times. The chain employs TRBV6-6 and TRBJ2-1, with a possible D match to TRBD1 (5 bases). CDR3 length: 14 residues. V was cut by 6 bases and J by 7 bases, with 16 bases left in between. Germline CDR1 reads MNHNY; CDR2 reads SVGAGI (reference sequence). CDR3 in DNA: TGTGCCAGCAGAGGGCAGTCCCCAGGGAATGAGCAGTTCTTC. Residues: CASRGQSPGNEQFF.

The chain uses TRBV7-6 and TRBJ1-1, with TRBD1 as a possible D gene (5 bases). V was clipped by 4 bases and J by 3 bases, with 9 bases between them. Germline-derived CDR1 and CDR2 are SGHVS and FNYEAQ. The CDR3 spans 13 residues. DNA for the CDR3: TGTGCCAGCAGCTCTTCAGGGTACACTGAAGCTTTCTTT. As protein: CASSSSGYTEAFF. Full variable domain (missing parts from reference TRBV7-6 and TRBJ1-1): GAGVSQSPRYKVTKRGQDVALRCDPISGHVSLYWYRQALGQGPEFLTYFNYEAQQDKSGLPNDRFSAERPEGSISTLTIQRTEQRDSAMYRCASSSSGYTEAFFGQGTRLTVV.

This rearrangement joins TRBV6-5 to TRBJ1-4; D possibly corresponds to TRBD1 (6 bases). This CDR3 is built from 14 residues. CDR1 is MNHEY and CDR2 is SVGAGI in the germline V gene. V lost 7 bases to trimming and J lost 0 bases, with 9 bases between them. CDR3 sequence reads: CASTGAPTNEKLFF. CDR3 sequence (DNA): TGTGCCAGCACAGGGGCCCCAACTAATGAAAAACTGTTTTTT.